These 16 T cell receptor beta chains originate from one sample sequenced in a study of T cell changes during pregnancy in multiple sclerosis. Using immunoSEQ multiplex PCR, the repertoire was profiled, and TCRdb retains in-frame clones only, with some absent. The data show some 94,000 clones, with 80% to 95% seen just once and 1.5% to 2% held by the top ten. The sample consisted of peripheral blood, taken in the first trimester of pregnancy. All receptors derive from a female donor in good health, enrolled as a control in a pregnancy study.

The genes are TRBV7-3 and TRBJ2-7; 13 positions match TRBD2. Trimming at V came to 5 bases and at J to 2 bases, leaving 3 bases not matched to a gene. The CDR3 is 15 residues long. CDR1 and CDR2 from the germline V gene are SGHTA and FQGTGA. The CDR3 spells CASSPGTSGTYEQYF. The DNA for the CDR3 is TGTGCCAGCAGCCCTGGGACTAGCGGGACCTACGAGCAGTACTTC.

This chain uses TRBV19 with TRBJ1-1; D is possibly TRBD1 (5 bases). Germline CDR1 is LNHDA and CDR2 is SQIVND (reference sequence). Deletions cut 7 bases from V and 3 bases from J, with 15 bases between. The CDR3 is 14 amino acids. In nucleotides, the CDR3 is TGTGCCAGTACCACTCGGGGGGGGGACACTGAAGCTTTCTTT. The encoded protein is CASTTRGGDTEAFF.

J is TRBJ2-1 and V is TRBV4-3; 9 nucleotides align to TRBD1. CDR3 length equals 22 residues. The junction had 27 bases not matched to a gene; V was cut back by 9 bases and J by 0 bases. Germline lookup yields CDR1 LGHNA and CDR2 YSLEER. The CDR3 is CARDNRGDRDRVAQSSYNEQFF. The DNA for the CDR3 is TGCGCCAGAGATAACCGCGGAGACCGGGACAGGGTGGCTCAGAGCTCCTACAATGAGCAGTTCTTC.

The rearrangement joins TRBV28 to TRBJ1-4, with D possibly TRBD1 on 6 matching bases. The CDR3 runs to 15 residues. V lost 4 bases and J lost 8, with 17 bases in between. Germline CDR1 MDHEN, CDR2 SYDVKM. For the CDR3, the DNA is TGTGCCAGCAGTTCCACAGGGACATCTCTAGAAAAACTGTTTTTT. Translating gives CASSSTGTSLEKLFF.

The chain combines TRBV7-9 with TRBJ1-2, with D tentatively TRBD1 (5 bases). V shed 5 bases and J shed 3 bases, with 16 bases lying between them. The germline CDR1 and CDR2 sequences are SEHNR and FQNEAQ (reference sequence). The CDR3 contains 15 residues. The DNA for the CDR3 is TGTGCCAGCAGCCCGCGGGACGGGGACTACTATGGCTACACCTTC. Its translation is CASSPRDGDYYGYTF.

The chain joins TRBV7-3 to TRBJ1-5, with unresolved D. Germline V CDR1 and CDR2: SGHTA, FQGTGA. There are 13 residues in the CDR3. With 1 base removed from V and 6 bases from J, the gap between germline ends came to 7 bases. The DNA of the CDR3 is TGTGCCAGCAGCTTAAAAAACGGTCAGCCCCAGCATTTT. Encoded protein: CASSLKNGQPQHF.

This clone was detected once. This chain links TRBV7-8 with TRBJ2-2; 7 nucleotides agree with TRBD1. CDR1 is SGHVS, CDR2 FQNEAQ, per germline. V trimming: 6 bases; J trimming: 0 bases; junction bases outside the gene matches: 4. The CDR3 is made up of 15 amino acids. DNA of the CDR3: TGTGCCAGCAGTTTGGGACAGACGAACACCGGGGAGCTGTTTTTT. Translated, it gives CASSLGQTNTGELFF.

This chain uses TRBV5-1 with TRBJ2-1, with 8 nucleotides matching TRBD1. Unmatched junction bases numbered 10, after V lost 4 bases and J lost 4 bases. This CDR3 region has 16 residues. The V gene's germline CDR1 is SGHRS and CDR2 YFSETQ. DNA of the CDR3: TGCGCCAGCAGCACCTCACAGGGGGAGTGGTACAATGAGCAGTTCTTC. Its protein is CASSTSQGEWYNEQFF.

CDR3 sequence: CASSQGRGREDSPLHF. The CDR3 DNA follows: TGTGCCAGCAGCCAAGGTCGCGGCAGGGAAGATTCACCCCTCCACTTT. J is TRBJ1-6 and V is TRBV4-2; perhaps TRBD1 as D (5 bases). The germline V and J ends were trimmed by 1 base and 8 bases, with 15 bases remaining between them. Germline-derived CDR1 and CDR2 are LGHNA and YNFKEQ. This CDR3 comprises 16 residues.

The chain joins TRBV4-3 to TRBJ1-1; D not certain. Trimming removed 2 bases from V and 3 bases from J, with 7 bases in between. Germline values: CDR1 LGHNA, CDR2 YSLEER. The CDR3 is 13 amino acids. This CDR3 is CASSQQVDTEAFF. The CDR3 DNA sequence: TGCGCCAGCAGCCAACAGGTGGACACTGAAGCTTTCTTT.

The chain carries TRBV7-9 and TRBJ1-2, with 8 bases matching TRBD1. CDR1 SEHNR and CDR2 FQNEAQ come from the germline V gene (reference sequence). The CDR3 loop spans 13 amino acids. Trimming removed 5 bases from V and 4 bases from J; junction bases left unmatched: 3. The CDR3 reads CASSDDRGYGYTF. DNA for the CDR3: TGTGCCAGCAGCGACGACAGGGGCTATGGCTACACCTTC.

The chain has TRBV5-1 and TRBJ1-5; 7 bases map to TRBD1. Germline trimming cut 4 bases from V and 0 bases from J; bases unmatched to any gene: 7. The germline gives CDR1 SGHRS, CDR2 YFSETQ. CDR3 length: 16 residues. CDR3 loop: CASSPGTDFSNQPQHF. In DNA, the CDR3 is TGCGCCAGCAGCCCAGGGACAGACTTTAGCAATCAGCCCCAGCATTTT.

This chain links TRBV7-9 with TRBJ2-5; 7 bases match TRBD1. Germline V gene data show CDR1 as SEHNR and CDR2 as FQNEAQ (reference sequence). The V segment lost 5 bases and the J segment 5 bases; nucleotides outside the gene matches: 5. The CDR3 length is 13 residues. The CDR3 loop is CASSRDSEETQYF. CDR3 nucleotides: TGTGCCAGCAGCCGGGACAGTGAGGAGACCCAGTACTTC.

The chain employs TRBV5-4 and TRBJ2-1; 7 bases are shared with TRBD1. CDR1 and CDR2 from the germline V gene are SGHNT and YYREEE (reference sequence). Germline trimming cut 1 base from V and 8 bases from J; bases unmatched to any gene: 9. There are 15 residues in the CDR3. CDR3 bases: TGTGCCAGCAGCTTGAGGACAGGCCGGAATTATGAGCAGTTCTTC. Protein sequence: CASSLRTGRNYEQFF.

The chain couples TRBV28 to TRBJ1-1, with D unclear. V lost 10 bases, J lost 4 bases, and 13 bases lay in between. Germline-derived CDR1 and CDR2 are MDHEN and SYDVKM. CDR3 length equals 12 residues. CDR3 region: CAILGAGTEAFF. The CDR3 nucleotides read TGTGCCATCTTAGGTGCGGGCACTGAAGCTTTCTTT.

V usage is TRBV5-1 and J usage is TRBJ1-2, with 7 bases that match TRBD1. Germline V gene sequence: CDR1 SGHRS, CDR2 YFSETQ. Germline trimming cut 4 bases from V and 4 bases from J; bases unmatched to any gene: 4. The CDR3 totals 13 residues. The CDR3 here is CASSPDRVYGYTF. DNA for the CDR3: TGCGCCAGCAGCCCCGACAGGGTCTATGGCTACACCTTC.